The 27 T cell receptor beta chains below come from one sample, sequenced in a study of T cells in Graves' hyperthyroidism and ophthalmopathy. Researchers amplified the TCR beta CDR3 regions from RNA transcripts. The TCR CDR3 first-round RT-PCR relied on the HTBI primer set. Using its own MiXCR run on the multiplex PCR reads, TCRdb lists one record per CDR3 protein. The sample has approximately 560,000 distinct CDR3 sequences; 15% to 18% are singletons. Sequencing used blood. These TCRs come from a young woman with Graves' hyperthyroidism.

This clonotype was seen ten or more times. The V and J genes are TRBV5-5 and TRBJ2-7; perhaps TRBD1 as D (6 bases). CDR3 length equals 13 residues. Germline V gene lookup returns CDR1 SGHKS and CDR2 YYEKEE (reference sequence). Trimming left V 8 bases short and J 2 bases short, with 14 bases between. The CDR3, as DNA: TGTGCCAGTCGCTCGGACAGTCCCTACGAGCAGTACTTC. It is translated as CASRSDSPYEQYF. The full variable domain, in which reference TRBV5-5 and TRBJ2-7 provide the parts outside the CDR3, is DAGVTQSPTHLIKTRGQQVTLRCSPISGHKSVSWYQQVLGQGPQFIFQYYEKEERGRGNFPDRFSARQFPNYSSELNVNALLLGDSALYLCASRSDSPYEQYFGPGTRLTVT.

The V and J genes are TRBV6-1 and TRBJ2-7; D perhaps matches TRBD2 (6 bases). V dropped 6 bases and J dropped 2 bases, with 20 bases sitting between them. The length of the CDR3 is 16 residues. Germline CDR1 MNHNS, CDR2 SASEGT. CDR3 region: CASRRRTGTSTYEQYF. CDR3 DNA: TGTGCCAGCAGGCGACGCACCGGGACTTCGACCTACGAGCAGTACTTC.

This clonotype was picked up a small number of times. CDR3 bases: TGTGCCTGGAGTTTAGGGCCCGGTGATCAGCCCCAGCATTTT. This gives the protein CAWSLGPGDQPQHF. The chain employs TRBV30 and TRBJ1-5; D unresolved. The CDR3 has 14 amino acids. From germline, CDR1 is GTSNPN and CDR2 SVGIG (reference sequence). V was clipped by 2 bases and J by 5 bases, with 13 bases between them.

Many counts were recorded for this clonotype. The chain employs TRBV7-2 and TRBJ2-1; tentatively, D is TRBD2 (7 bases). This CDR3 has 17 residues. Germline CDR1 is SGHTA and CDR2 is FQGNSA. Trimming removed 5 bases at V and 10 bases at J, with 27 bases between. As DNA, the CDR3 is TGTGCCAGCAGCGTAAGGGGGGGTCCGGTAGGTGGAACAGAGCAGTTCTTC. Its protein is CASSVRGGPVGGTEQFF. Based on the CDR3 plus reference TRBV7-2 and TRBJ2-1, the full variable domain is GAGVSQSPSNKVTEKGKDVELRCDPISGHTALYWYRQSLGQGLEFLIYFQGNSAPDKSGLPSDRFSAERTGGSVSTLTIQRTQQEDSAVYLCASSVRGGPVGGTEQFFGPGTRLTVL.

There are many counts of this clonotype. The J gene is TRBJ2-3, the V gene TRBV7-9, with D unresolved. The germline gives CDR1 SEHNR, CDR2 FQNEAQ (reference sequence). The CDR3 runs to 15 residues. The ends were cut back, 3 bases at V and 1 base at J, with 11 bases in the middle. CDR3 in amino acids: CASSFSAPGTDTQYF. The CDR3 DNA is TGTGCCAGCAGCTTTTCCGCACCAGGCACAGATACGCAGTATTTT.

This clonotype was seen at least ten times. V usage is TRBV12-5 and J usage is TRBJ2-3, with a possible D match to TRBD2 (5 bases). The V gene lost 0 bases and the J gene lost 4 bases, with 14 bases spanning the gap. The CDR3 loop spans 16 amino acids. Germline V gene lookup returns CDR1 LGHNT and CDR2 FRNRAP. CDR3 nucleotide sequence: TGTGCTAGTGGTTTGGTAACGGGAACCGACCCAGATACGCAGTATTTT. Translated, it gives CASGLVTGTDPDTQYF.

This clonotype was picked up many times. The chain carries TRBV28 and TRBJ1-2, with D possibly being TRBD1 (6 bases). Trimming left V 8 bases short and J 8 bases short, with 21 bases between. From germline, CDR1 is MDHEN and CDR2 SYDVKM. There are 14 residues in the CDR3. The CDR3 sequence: CASSSSGASGGYTF. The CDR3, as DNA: TGTGCCAGCTCCTCCTCAGGGGCGTCGGGCGGCTACACCTTC.

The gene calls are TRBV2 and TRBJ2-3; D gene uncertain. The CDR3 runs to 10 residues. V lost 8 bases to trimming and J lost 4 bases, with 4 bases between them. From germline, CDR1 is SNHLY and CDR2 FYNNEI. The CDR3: CASVADTQYF. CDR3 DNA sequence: TGTGCCAGCGTTGCAGATACGCAGTATTTT.

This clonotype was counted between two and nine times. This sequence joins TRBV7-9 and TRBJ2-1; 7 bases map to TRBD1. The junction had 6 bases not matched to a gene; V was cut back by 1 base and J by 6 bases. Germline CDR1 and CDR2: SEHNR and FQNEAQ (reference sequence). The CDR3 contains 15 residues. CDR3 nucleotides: TGTGCCAGCAGCTTAGGACAGGGTGGGTTCAATGAGCAGTTCTTC. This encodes CASSLGQGGFNEQFF.

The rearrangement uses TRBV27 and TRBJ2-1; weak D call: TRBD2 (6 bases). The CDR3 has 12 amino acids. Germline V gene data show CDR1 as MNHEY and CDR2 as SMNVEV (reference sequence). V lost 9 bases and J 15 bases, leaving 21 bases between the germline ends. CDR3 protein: CARGRASAPTFF. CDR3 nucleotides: TGTGCCAGGGGAAGGGCTAGCGCTCCAACGTTCTTC.

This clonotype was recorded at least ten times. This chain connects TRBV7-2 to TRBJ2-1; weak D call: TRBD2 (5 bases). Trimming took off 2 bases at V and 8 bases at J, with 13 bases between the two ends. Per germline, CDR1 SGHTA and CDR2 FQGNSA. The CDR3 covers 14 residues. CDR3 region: CASSLTGLAYEQFF. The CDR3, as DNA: TGTGCCAGCAGCTTAACCGGACTGGCATATGAGCAGTTCTTC.

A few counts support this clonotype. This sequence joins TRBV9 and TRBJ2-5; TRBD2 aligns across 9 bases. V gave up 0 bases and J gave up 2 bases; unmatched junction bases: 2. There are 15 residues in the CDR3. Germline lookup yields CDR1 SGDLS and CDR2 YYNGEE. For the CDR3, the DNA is TGTGCCAGCAGCGTAGTCAGCGGGGGGCAAGAGACCCAGTACTTC. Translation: CASSVVSGGQETQYF. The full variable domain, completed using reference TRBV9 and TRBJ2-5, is DSGVTQTPKHLITATGQRVTLRCSPRSGDLSVYWYQQSLDQGLQFLIQYYNGEERAKGNILERFSAQQFPDLHSELNLSSLELGDSALYFCASSVVSGGQETQYFGPGTRLLVL.

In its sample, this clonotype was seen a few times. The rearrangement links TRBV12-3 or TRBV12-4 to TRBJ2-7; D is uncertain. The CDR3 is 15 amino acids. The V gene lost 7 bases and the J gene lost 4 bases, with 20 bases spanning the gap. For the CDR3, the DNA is TGTGCCAGCACCCTAAACGTCAGACTCAAGTACGAGCAGTACTTC. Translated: CASTLNVRLKYEQYF.

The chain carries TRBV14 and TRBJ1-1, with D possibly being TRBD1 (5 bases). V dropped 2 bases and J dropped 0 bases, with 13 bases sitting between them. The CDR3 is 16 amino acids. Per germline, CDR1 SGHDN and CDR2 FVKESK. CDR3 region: CASSQRAGPMNTEAFF. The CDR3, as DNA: TGTGCCAGCAGCCAACGAGCGGGACCGATGAACACTGAAGCTTTCTTT.

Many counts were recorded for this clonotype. Here the CDR3 DNA reads TGTGCCAGCAGCCCGTTGGGCTACGAGCAGTACTTC. Protein product: CASSPLGYEQYF. The V and J genes are TRBV3-1 and TRBJ2-7; D remains unclear. Germline V gene lookup returns CDR1 LGHDT and CDR2 YNNKEL (reference sequence). The CDR3 totals 12 residues. The V gene lost 4 bases and the J gene lost 3 bases, with 7 bases spanning the gap.

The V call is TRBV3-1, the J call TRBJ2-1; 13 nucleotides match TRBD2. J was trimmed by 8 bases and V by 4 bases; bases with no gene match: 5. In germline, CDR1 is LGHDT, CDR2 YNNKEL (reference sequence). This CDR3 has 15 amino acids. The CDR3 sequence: CASSLGLAGMDEQFF. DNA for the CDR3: TGTGCCAGCAGCCTGGGACTAGCGGGAATGGATGAGCAGTTCTTC.

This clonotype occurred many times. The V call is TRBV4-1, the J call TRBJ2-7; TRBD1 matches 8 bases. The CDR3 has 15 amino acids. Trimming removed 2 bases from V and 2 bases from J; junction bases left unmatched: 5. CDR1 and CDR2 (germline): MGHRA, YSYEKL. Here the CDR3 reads CASSQIATGAYEQYF. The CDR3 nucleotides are TGCGCCAGCAGCCAAATTGCGACAGGGGCCTACGAGCAGTACTTC.

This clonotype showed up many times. CDR3 sequence (DNA): TGCAGCGTTGATATCGGAGATACGCAGTATTTT. This encodes CSVDIGDTQYF. The chain links TRBV29-1 to TRBJ2-3; D is unresolved. The CDR3 is 11 residues long. CDR1 and CDR2 from the germline V gene are SQVTM and ANQGSEA. Trimming stripped 3 bases from V and 5 bases from J, with 6 bases between.

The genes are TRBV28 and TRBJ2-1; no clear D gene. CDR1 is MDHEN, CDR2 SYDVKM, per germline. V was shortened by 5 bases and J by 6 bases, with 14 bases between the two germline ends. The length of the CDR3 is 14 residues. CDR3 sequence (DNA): TGTGCCAGCAGTGGCATTCGGGCTGCCAATGAGCAGTTCTTC. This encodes CASSGIRAANEQFF. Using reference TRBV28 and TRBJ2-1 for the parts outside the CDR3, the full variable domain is DVKVTQSSRYLVKRTGEKVFLECVQDMDHENMFWYRQDPGLGLRLIYFSYDVKMKEKGDIPEGYSVSREKKERFSLILESASTNQTSMYLCASSGIRAANEQFFGPGTRLTVL.

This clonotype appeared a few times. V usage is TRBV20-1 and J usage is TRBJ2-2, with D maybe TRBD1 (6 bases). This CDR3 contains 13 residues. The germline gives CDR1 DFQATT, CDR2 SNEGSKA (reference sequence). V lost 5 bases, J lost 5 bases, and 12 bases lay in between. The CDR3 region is CSAWAGDTGELFF. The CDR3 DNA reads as TGCAGTGCTTGGGCAGGGGATACCGGGGAGCTGTTTTTT.

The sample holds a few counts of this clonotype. CDR3 bases: TGTGCCAGCAGGGGACTAGGGACAGATACGCAGTATTTT. Residues: CASRGLGTDTQYF. This rearrangement joins TRBV6-1 to TRBJ2-3, with 8 nucleotides matching TRBD2. This CDR3 spans 13 amino acids. V dropped 6 bases and J dropped 3; count of bases not matched to a gene: 2. CDR1 MNHNS and CDR2 SASEGT come from the germline V gene.

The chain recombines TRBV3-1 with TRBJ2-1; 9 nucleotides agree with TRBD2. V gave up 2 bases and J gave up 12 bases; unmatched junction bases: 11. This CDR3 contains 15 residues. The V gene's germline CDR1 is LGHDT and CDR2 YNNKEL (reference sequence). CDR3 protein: CASSQLKGATSGQFF. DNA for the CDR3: TGTGCCAGCAGCCAACTCAAGGGTGCGACTAGCGGGCAGTTCTTC.

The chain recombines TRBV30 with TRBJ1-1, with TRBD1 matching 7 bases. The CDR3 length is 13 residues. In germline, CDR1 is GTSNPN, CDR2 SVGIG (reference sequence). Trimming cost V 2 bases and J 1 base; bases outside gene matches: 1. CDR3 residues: CAWSYRGNTEAFF. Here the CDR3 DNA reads TGTGCCTGGAGTTACAGGGGGAACACTGAAGCTTTCTTT.

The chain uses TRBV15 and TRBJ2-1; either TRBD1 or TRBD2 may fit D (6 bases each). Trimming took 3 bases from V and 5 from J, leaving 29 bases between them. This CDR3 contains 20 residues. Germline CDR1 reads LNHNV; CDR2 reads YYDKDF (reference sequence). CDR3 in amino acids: CATSRAPGGRVIPLNNEQFF. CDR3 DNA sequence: TGTGCCACCAGCAGGGCCCCTGGGGGGCGTGTGATCCCGCTGAACAATGAGCAGTTCTTC.

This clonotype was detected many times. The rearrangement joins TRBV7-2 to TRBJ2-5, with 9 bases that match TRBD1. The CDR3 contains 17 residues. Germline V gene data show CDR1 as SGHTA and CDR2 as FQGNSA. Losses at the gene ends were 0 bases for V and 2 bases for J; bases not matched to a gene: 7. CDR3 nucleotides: TGTGCCAGCAGCTTAGCCCCCCTTGGGACAGGGCAAGAGACCCAGTACTTC. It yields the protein CASSLAPLGTGQETQYF.

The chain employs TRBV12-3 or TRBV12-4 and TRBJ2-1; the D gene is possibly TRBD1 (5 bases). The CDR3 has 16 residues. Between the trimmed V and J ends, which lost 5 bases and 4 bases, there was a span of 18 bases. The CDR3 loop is CASSQRTSNRYNEQFF. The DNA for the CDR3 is TGTGCCAGCAGTCAACGAACTTCGAACAGGTACAATGAGCAGTTCTTC.

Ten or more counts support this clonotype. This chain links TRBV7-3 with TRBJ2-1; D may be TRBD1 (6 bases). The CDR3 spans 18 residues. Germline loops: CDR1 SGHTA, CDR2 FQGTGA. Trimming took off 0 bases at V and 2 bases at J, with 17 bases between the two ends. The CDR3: CASSLTFFRGSTYNEQFF. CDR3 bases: TGTGCCAGCAGCTTAACGTTTTTTAGGGGGAGTACCTACAATGAGCAGTTCTTC. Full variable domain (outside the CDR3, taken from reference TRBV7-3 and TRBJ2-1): GAGVSQTPSNKVTEKGKYVELRCDPISGHTALYWYRQSLGQGPEFLIYFQGTGAADDSGLPNDRFFAVRPEGSVSTLKIQRTERGDSAVYLCASSLTFFRGSTYNEQFFGPGTRLTVL.